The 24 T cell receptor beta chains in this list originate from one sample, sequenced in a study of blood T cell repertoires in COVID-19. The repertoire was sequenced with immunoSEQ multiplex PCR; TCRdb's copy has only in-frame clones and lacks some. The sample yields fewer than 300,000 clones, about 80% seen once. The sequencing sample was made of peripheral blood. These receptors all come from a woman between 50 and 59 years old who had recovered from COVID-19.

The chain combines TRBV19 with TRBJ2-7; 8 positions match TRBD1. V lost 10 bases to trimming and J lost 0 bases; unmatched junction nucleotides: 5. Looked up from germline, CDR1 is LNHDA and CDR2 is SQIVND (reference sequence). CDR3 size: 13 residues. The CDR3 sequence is CATAGTGSYEQYF. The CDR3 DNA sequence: TGTGCCACCGCCGGGACAGGCTCCTACGAGCAGTACTTC.

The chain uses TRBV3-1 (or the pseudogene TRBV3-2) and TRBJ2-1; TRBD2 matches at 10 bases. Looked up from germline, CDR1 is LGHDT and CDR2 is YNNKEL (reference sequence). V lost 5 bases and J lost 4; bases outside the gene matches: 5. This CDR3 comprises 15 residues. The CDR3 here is CASSTSSGSYNEQFF. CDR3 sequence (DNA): TGTGCCAGCAGCACCTCTAGCGGGAGTTACAATGAGCAGTTCTTC.

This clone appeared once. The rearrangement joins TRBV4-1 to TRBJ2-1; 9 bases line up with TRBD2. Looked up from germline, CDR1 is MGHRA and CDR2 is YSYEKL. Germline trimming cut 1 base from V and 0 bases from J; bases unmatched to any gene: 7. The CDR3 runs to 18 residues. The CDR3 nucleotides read TGCGCCAGCAGCCAAGGGAGGGGACTAGCCAGCTCCTACAATGAGCAGTTCTTC. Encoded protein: CASSQGRGLASSYNEQFF.

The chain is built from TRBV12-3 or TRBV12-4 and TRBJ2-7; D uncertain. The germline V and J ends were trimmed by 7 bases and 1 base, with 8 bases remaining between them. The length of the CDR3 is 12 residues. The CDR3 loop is CASKGRSYEQYF. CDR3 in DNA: TGTGCCAGCAAAGGCAGGTCCTACGAGCAGTACTTC.

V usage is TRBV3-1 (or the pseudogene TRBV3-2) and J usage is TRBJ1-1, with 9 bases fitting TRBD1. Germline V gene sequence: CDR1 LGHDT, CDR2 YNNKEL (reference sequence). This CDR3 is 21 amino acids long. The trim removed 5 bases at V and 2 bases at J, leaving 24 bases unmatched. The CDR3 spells CASSKGPGTGIFRLANTEAFF. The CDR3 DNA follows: TGTGCCAGCAGCAAGGGTCCCGGGACAGGGATTTTTCGACTAGCCAACACTGAAGCTTTCTTT.

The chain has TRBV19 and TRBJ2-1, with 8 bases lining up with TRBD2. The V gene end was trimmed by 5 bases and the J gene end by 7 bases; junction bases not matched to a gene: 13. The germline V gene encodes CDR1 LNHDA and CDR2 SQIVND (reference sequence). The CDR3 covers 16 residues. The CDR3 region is CASSDSGKGGRNEQFF. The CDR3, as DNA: TGTGCCAGTAGTGATAGCGGGAAAGGAGGTAGGAATGAGCAGTTCTTC.

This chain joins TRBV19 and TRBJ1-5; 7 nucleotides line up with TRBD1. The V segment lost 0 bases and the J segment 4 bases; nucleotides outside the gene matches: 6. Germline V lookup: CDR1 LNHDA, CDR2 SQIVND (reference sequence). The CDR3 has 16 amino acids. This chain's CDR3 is CASSIDPQGQNQPQHF. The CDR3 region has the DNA TGTGCCAGTAGTATAGATCCACAGGGGCAGAATCAGCCCCAGCATTTT. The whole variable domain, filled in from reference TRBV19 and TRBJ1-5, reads DGGITQSPKYLFRKEGQNVTLSCEQNLNHDAMYWYRQDPGQGLRLIYYSQIVNDFQKGDIAEGYSVSREKKESFPLTVTSAQKNPTAFYLCASSIDPQGQNQPQHFGDGTRLSIL.

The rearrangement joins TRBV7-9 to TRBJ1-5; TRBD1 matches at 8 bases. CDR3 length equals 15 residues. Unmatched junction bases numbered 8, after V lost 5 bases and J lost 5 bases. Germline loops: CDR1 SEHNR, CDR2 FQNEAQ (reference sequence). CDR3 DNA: TGTGCCAGCAGCACGACCGACAGGGGTGATCAGCCCCAGCATTTT. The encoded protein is CASSTTDRGDQPQHF.

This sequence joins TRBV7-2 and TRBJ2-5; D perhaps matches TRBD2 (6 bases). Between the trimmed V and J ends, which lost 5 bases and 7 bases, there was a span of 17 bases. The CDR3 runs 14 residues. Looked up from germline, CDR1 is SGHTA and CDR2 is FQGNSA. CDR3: CASSPLAAEGTQYF. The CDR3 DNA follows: TGTGCCAGCAGCCCATTAGCGGCTGAGGGGACCCAGTACTTC.

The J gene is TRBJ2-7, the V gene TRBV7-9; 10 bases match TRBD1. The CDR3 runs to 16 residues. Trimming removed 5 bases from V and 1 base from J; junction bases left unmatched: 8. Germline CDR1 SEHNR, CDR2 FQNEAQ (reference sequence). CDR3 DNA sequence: TGTGCCAGCAGCCCGCGCCGGGACAGGGGATCCTACGAGCAGTACTTC. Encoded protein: CASSPRRDRGSYEQYF.

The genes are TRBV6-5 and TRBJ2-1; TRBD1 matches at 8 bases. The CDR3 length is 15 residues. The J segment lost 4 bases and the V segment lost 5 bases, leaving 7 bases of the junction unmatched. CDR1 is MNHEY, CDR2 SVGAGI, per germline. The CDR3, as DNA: TGTGCCAGCAGTCCTCAGGGGGCTACATACAATGAGCAGTTCTTC. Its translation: CASSPQGATYNEQFF.

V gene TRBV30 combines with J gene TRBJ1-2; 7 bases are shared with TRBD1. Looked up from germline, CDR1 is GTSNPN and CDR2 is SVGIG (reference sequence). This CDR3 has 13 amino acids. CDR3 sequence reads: CAMKDRDVYGYTF. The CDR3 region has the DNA TGTGCGATGAAAGACAGGGATGTCTATGGCTACACCTTC. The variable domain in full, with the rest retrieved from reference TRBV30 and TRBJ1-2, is SQTIHQWPATLVQPVGSPLSLECTVEGTSNPNLYWYRQAAGRGLQLLFYSVGIGQISSEVPQNLSASRPQDRQFILSSKKLLLSDSGFYLCAMKDRDVYGYTFGSGTRLTVV.

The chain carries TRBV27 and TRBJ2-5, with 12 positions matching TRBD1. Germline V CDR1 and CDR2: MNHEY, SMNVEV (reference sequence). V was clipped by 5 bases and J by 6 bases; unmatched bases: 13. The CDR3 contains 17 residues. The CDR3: CASSLTSGQGAGKTQYF. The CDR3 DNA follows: TGTGCCAGCAGTCTCACTTCGGGACAGGGGGCAGGGAAGACCCAGTACTTC.

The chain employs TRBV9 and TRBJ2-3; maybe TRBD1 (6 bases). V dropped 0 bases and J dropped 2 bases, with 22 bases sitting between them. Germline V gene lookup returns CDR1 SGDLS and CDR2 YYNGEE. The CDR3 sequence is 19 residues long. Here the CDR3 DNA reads TGTGCCAGCAGCGTAGGATTCCAGGGGTCCTCCTACAACACAGATACGCAGTATTTT. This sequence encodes CASSVGFQGSSYNTDTQYF.

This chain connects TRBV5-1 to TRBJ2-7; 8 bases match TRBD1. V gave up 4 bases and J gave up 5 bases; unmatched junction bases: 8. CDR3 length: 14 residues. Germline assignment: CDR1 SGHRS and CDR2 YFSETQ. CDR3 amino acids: CASSGGQGSHEQYF. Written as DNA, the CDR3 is TGCGCCAGCAGCGGCGGACAGGGCAGTCACGAGCAGTACTTC.

The CDR3 DNA reads as TGTGCCAGTAGCGGGAGGCACTACAATGAGCAGTTCTTC. Protein: CASSGRHYNEQFF. The chain couples TRBV27 to TRBJ2-1; 10 nucleotides align to TRBD2. Germline V CDR1 and CDR2: MNHEY, SMNVEV (reference sequence). The V and J ends lost 9 bases and 3 bases, in that order; junction bases with no gene match: 2. The length of the CDR3 is 13 residues.

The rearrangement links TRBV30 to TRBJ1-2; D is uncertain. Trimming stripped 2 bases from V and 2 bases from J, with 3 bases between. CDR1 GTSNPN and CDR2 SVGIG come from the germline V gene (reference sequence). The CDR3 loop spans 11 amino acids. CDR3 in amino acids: CAWSINYGYTF. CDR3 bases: TGTGCCTGGAGTATAAACTATGGCTACACCTTC.

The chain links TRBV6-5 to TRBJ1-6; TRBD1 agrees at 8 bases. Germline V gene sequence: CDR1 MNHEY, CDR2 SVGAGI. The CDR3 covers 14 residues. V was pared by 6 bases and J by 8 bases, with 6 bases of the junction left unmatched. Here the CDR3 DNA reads TGTGCCAGCAGCCTGGGGACAGGAGATTCACCCCTCCACTTT. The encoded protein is CASSLGTGDSPLHF.

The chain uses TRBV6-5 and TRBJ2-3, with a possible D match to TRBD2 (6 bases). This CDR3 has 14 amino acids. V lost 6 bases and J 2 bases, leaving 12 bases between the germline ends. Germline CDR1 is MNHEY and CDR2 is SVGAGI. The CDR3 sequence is CASRKDYLTDTQYF. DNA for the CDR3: TGTGCCAGCAGAAAGGACTATCTCACAGATACGCAGTATTTT.

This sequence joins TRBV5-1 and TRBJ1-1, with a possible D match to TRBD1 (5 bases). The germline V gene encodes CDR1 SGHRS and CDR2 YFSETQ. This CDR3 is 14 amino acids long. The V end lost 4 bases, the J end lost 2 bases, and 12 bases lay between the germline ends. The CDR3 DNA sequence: TGCGCCAGCAGCCTTCGACAGACAAACACTGAAGCTTTCTTT. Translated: CASSLRQTNTEAFF.

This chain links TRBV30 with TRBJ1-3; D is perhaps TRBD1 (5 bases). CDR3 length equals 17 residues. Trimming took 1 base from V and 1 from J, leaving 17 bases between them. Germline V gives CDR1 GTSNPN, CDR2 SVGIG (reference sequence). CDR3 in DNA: TGTGCCTGGAGTGGGGGCCGGGTCTCAAATTCTGGAAACACCATATATTTT. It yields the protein CAWSGGRVSNSGNTIYF.

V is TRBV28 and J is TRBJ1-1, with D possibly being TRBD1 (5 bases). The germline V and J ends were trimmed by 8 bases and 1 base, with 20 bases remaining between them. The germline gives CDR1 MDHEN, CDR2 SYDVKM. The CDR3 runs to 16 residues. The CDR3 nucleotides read TGTGCCAGCGGGAAAGCAGGGCTAAGTCCGAACACTGAAGCTTTCTTT. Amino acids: CASGKAGLSPNTEAFF.

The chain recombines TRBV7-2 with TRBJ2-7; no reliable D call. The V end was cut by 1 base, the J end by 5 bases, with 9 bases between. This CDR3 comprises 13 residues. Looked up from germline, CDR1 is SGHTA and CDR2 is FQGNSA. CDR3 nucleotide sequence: TGTGCCAGCAGCTTAGGTGCAGGCAACGAGCAGTACTTC. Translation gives CASSLGAGNEQYF. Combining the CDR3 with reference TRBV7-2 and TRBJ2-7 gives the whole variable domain GAGVSQSPSNKVTEKGKDVELRCDPISGHTALYWYRQSLGQGLEFLIYFQGNSAPDKSGLPSDRFSAERTGGSVSTLTIQRTQQEDSAVYLCASSLGAGNEQYFGPGTRLTVT.

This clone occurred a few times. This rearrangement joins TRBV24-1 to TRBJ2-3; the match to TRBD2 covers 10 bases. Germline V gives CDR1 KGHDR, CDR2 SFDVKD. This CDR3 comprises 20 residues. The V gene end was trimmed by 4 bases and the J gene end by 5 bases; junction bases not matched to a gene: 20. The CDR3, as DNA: TGTGCCACCAGTGACCCCGCCCCTCTAGCGGGGGATGGACCCAAAGATACGCAGTATTTT. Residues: CATSDPAPLAGDGPKDTQYF.